This T cell receptor beta chain emerged from a study of T cell responses to AZD1222 COVID-19 vaccine. The repertoire was sequenced with immunoSEQ multiplex PCR; TCRdb's copy has only in-frame clones and lacks some. The data show 90,000 to 130,000 clones, roughly 90% seen once. As to this clone: The antigen remains unidentified.

General study findings and limits: The study found vaccine-associated CD4 TCRs spanning spike, dominant at 160-218 and 743-854. Seropositive AZD1222 recipients at baseline numbered only five or six. With two AZD1222 doses given, Spike-specific TCR breadth and depth both rose. Repertoire collection took place solely once the T cell response had peaked.

CDR3 length: 14 amino acids. Germline assignment: CDR1 SGHKS and CDR2 YYEKEE (reference sequence). With 5 bases removed from V and 5 bases from J, the gap between germline ends came to 16 bases. The chain is built from TRBV5-5 and TRBJ2-5, with D possibly TRBD2 on 5 matching bases. This clonotype was sampled from an adult who received the AZD1222 COVID-19 vaccine. Sequencing was performed on peripheral blood, taken 28 days after the second AZD1222 dose. The CDR3 nucleotides read TGTGCCAGCAGGCGGACTGGTGGAAGGGAGACCCAGTACTTC. Residues: CASRRTGGRETQYF.